The T cell receptor beta chain described here comes from a study of metastatic and nonmetastatic thyroid tumors. The CDR3 has 15 residues. V shed 6 bases, J shed 6 bases, and the junction held 13 bases outside the gene matches. CDR1 is DFQATT and CDR2 is SNEGSKA in the germline V gene (reference sequence). No treatment of any kind had been given to any patient before thyroid surgery. The study, taken as a whole, reports: Significantly greater TCR beta diversity was reportedly found in malignant thyroid tumors than in benign nodules (in blood and tumor).

In its sample, this clone was seen many times. The antigen is undetermined. TCRdb re-analyzed the PCR reads using MiXCR. The sample has about 17,000 clones; approximately 17% are singletons. The receptor was isolated from a male donor with papillary thyroid cancer or a benign thyroid nodule (not recorded which). Some clones in this sample may be carry-over from other donors' samples. The chain has TRBV20-1 and TRBJ1-1; 10 bases agree with TRBD1. Input material: blood. In nucleotides, the CDR3 is TGCAGTGCCCGATCCCTGACAGGGGGCTTAGCTGAAGCTTTCTTT. It yields the protein CSARSLTGGLAEAFF.